The rows below give T cell receptor beta chains drawn from one sample of a study of T cell changes during pregnancy in multiple sclerosis. Only in-frame clones appear in the TCRdb table, and some are missing; sequencing was by immunoSEQ multiplex PCR. Of 78,000 or so clones listed, 75% to 95% were seen once; the top ten hold approximately 0.41%. The sequenced sample was CD4+ T cells from peripheral blood mononuclear cells, obtained before pregnancy. Receptor source: a female donor with multiple sclerosis, enrolled in a pregnancy study. Each CDR3 is given with its conserved first and last residue. The order of the fields is clone size, J gene, D gene, V gene, CDR3 DNA, CDR3 protein. D genes are given only for firm matches. The listing skips clone size in some rows; elsewhere it reads once, few, many or a size class.

NA | TRBJ1-5 | NA | TRBV5-6 | TGTGCCAGCAGCTTGGGGGGTCTGGGGGGGAACAATCAGCCCCAGCATTTT | CASSLGGLGGNNQPQHF
NA | TRBJ1-1 | NA | TRBV14 | TGTGCCAGCAGCCTCGGACCACTAGCGACTGAAGCTTTCTTT | CASSLGPLATEAFF
NA | TRBJ2-5 | TRBD1 | TRBV7-6 | TGTGCCAGCATCCCAGGGGGCGTACCGCAAGAGACCCAGTACTTC | CASIPGGVPQETQYF
NA | TRBJ1-5 | NA | TRBV2 | TGTGCCAGCAGTGAAACGGGGGGAAATAATCAGCCCCAGCATTTT | CASSETGGNNQPQHF
NA | TRBJ2-1 | TRBD2 | TRBV5-8 | TGTGCCAGCAGCTTGGCCTTCCGGGAGGGGCCTGAGCAGTTCTTC | CASSLAFREGPEQFF
NA | TRBJ2-1 | TRBD1 | TRBV10-3 | TGTGCCTCACGACGGGGTAAGGGGGCGAGTGTAACCTACAATGAGCAGTTCTTC | CASRRGKGASVTYNEQFF
NA | TRBJ1-1 | NA | TRBV18 | TGTGCCAGCTCGGGAGGGGGTAAGAACACTGAAGCTTTCTTT | CASSGGGKNTEAFF
NA | TRBJ1-1 | NA | TRBV29-1 | TGCAGCGTTGCAGGGCCGGGTGAAGCTTTCTTT | CSVAGPGEAFF
NA | TRBJ1-6 | NA | TRBV5-1 | TGCGCCAGCAGCTTGACAGGGAATTTTACACCCCTCCACTTT | CASSLTGNFTPLHF
NA | TRBJ2-3 | TRBD2 | TRBV10-3 | TGTGCCATCAGTGACGGGGGGGGGAACACAGATACGCAGTATTTT | CAISDGGGNTDTQYF
NA | TRBJ2-7 | NA | TRBV7-3 | TGTGCCAGCAGCCCTGCAGGTCCCTCCTACGAGCAGTACTTC | CASSPAGPSYEQYF
NA | TRBJ2-7 | TRBD2 | TRBV7-6 | TGTGCCAGCAGCCCCTGGACTAGCGGGGGGTTAAACGAGCAGTACTTC | CASSPWTSGGLNEQYF
NA | TRBJ2-3 | NA | TRBV18 | TGTGCCAGCTCACCAACTCCTTCCCCCGCAGATACGCAGTATTTT | CASSPTPSPADTQYF
NA | TRBJ1-1 | NA | TRBV6-1 | TGTGCCAGCAGTGAAGCGAGGTATGGTGGTGAAGCTTTCTTT | CASSEARYGGEAFF
NA | TRBJ2-7 | TRBD1 | TRBV7-9 | TGTGCCAGCAGCTTAGGTGACAGGGTAACGATCGAGCAGTACTTC | CASSLGDRVTIEQYF
few | TRBJ2-3 | NA | TRBV5-5 | TGTGCCAGCACCCAACTACGTAACCCAGCGCAGTATTTT | CASTQLRNPAQYF
NA | TRBJ2-7 | NA | TRBV21-1 | TGTGCCACAGCGTGGGGCAGGGAGGGTTACGAGCAGTACTTC | CATAWGREGYEQYF
NA | TRBJ2-7 | TRBD1 | TRBV6-1 | TGTGCCAGCAGGCAGGGGGTAGCCTACGAGCAGTACTTC | CASRQGVAYEQYF
NA | TRBJ2-3 | TRBD2 | TRBV2 | TGTGCCAGCAGGCCGGGACTAGCGCCTGATACGCAGTATTTT | CASRPGLAPDTQYF
NA | TRBJ2-1 | TRBD2 | TRBV9 | TGTGCCAGCAGCGTAGGTCTCCCGGGACTAGCGGGGACGGTGGTCTACAATGAGCAGTTCTTC | CASSVGLPGLAGTVVYNEQFF
once | TRBJ1-5 | NA | TRBV7-8 | TGTGCCAGCAGCGACAGACTCGGCAATCAGCCCCAGCATTTT | CASSDRLGNQPQHF
NA | TRBJ2-3 | TRBD1 | TRBV11-3 | TGTGCCAGCAGCTTAGGGACAGGGAACCAGTATTTT | CASSLGTGNQYF
few | TRBJ2-5 | NA | TRBV11-3 | TGTGCCAGCAGCCAACTCACGGGGGGCGCAGAGACCCAGTACTTC | CASSQLTGGAETQYF
NA | TRBJ2-7 | NA | TRBV4-1 | TGCGCCAGCAGCCAAGTGGCTAGTAGCTCCTACGAGCAGTACTTC | CASSQVASSSYEQYF
NA | TRBJ2-5 | TRBD2 | TRBV7-9 | TGTGCCAGCAGCCTAGGACTAGCGGGGGGTTTGTACCAAGAGACCCAGTACTTC | CASSLGLAGGLYQETQYF
NA | TRBJ2-3 | NA | TRBV5-6 | TGTGCCAGCAGCGCTGGTCTAGCCCTCACAGATACGCAGTATTTT | CASSAGLALTDTQYF
NA | TRBJ1-5 | NA | TRBV28 | TGTGCCAGCAGTTTTTCGGATAGATCAGGGATCCGACCCCAGCATTTT | CASSFSDRSGIRPQHF
NA | TRBJ2-5 | NA | TRBV27 | TGTGCCAGCAGTGTACGAGACCCGCAGAGGGAGACCCAGTACTTC | CASSVRDPQRETQYF
NA | TRBJ2-3 | NA | TRBV2 | TGTGCCAGCAGACGCCTCCAAGCGGTAGGCAGCACAGATACGCAGTATTTT | CASRRLQAVGSTDTQYF
NA | TRBJ1-5 | TRBD1 | TRBV19 | TGTGCCAGTAGACAGGGGGAGTATTTTAATCAGCCCCAGCATTTT | CASRQGEYFNQPQHF
NA | TRBJ2-2 | NA | TRBV5-1 | TGCGCCAGCAGCTTACAGGATAACACCGGGGAGCTGTTTTTT | CASSLQDNTGELFF
NA | TRBJ2-3 | NA | TRBV27 | TGTGCCAGCAGTTTATCGAGGCCCACAGATACGCAGTATTTT | CASSLSRPTDTQYF
NA | TRBJ2-3 | TRBD2 | TRBV7-3 | TGTGCCAGCAGCTTTGGTCTGCTAGCGGGAGGGGTCTCTAGCACAGATACGCAGTATTTT | CASSFGLLAGGVSSTDTQYF
once | TRBJ1-1 | NA | TRBV19 | TGTGCCAGTACCCACACAGGGTTCGACACTGAAGCTTTCTTT | CASTHTGFDTEAFF
NA | TRBJ2-5 | TRBD2 | TRBV6-6 | TGTGCCAGCAGTTACGGGGGGGAACAAGAGACCCAGTACTTC | CASSYGGEQETQYF
once | TRBJ2-5 | TRBD2 | TRBV6-5 | TGTGCCAGCAGTTACCGGAGCGGGGGGCGTGAGACCCAGTACTTC | CASSYRSGGRETQYF
NA | TRBJ1-2 | NA | TRBV7-9 | TGTGCCAGCAGCTTCGGACAGTACTATGGCTACACCTTC | CASSFGQYYGYTF
NA | TRBJ2-2 | TRBD2 | TRBV4-1 | TGCGCCAGCAGCCCCAGAAGCGGGGGGATCAACACCGGGGAGCTGTTTTTT | CASSPRSGGINTGELFF
NA | TRBJ2-3 | TRBD2 | TRBV7-2 | TGTGCCAGCAGCTTAGTGGTCGCGGGAGGGACCGATACGCAGTATTTT | CASSLVVAGGTDTQYF
NA | TRBJ1-3 | TRBD1 | TRBV28 | TGTGCCAGCAGTTTATCTGGGACAGGGGGCCGCGGTCCAACTAACTCTGGAAACACCATATATTTT | CASSLSGTGGRGPTNSGNTIYF
NA | TRBJ2-2 | TRBD2 | TRBV4-1 | TGCGCCAGCAGCCAAGAACTAGCGGGAGGGCCTAACGGGGAGCTGTTTTTT | CASSQELAGGPNGELFF